What follows describes a single TCR beta chain. Its target is not known. Profiling relied on immunoSEQ multiplex PCR, and the TCRdb table lists in-frame clones only, not all of them. Of 100,000 or so clones listed, about 83% are singletons. These data come from a study of T cell responses to AZD1222 COVID-19 vaccine. In the study overall: Investigators merged groups given second doses at roughly 4 or roughly 12 weeks.

Overall study findings and caveats: Spike regions recognized by vaccine-associated CD4 TCRs spanned the protein, led by 160-218 and 743-854. Clonal diversity may have been underestimated in mostly white British donors. Per reports, nearly half of all spike-specific TCRs target regions that are unmutated in variants.

Sequenced here: peripheral blood, sampled on day 0 of AZD1222 vaccination. This clonotype originated in an adult in good health.

The CDR3 region has the DNA TGTGCCAGCAGCCAAGACCGGATCCGGTACGAGCAGTACTTC. Translated: CASSQDRIRYEQYF. The rearrangement joins TRBV3-1 (or the pseudogene TRBV3-2) to TRBJ2-7, with D uncertain. Trimming removed 0 bases from V and 4 bases from J, with 10 bases in between. CDR3 length: 14 amino acids. Germline lookup yields CDR1 LGHDT and CDR2 YNNKEL (reference sequence).